The source of this T cell receptor (beta chain) is a study of Ad26.COV2.S vaccination and SARS-CoV-2 variants. As to this clone: Its cognate antigen is unknown.

Trimming removed 5 bases at V and 5 bases at J, with 15 bases between. The germline gives CDR1 SEHNR, CDR2 FQNEAQ (reference sequence). This CDR3 has 15 residues. Findings and caveats of the study: CD8+ and CD4+ T cells specific for spike reportedly responded with substantial breadth after vaccination.

Assay: immunoSEQ multiplex PCR; the TCRdb copy retains only in-frame clones and omits some. The repertoire holds 350,000 to 450,000 clones, with 92% as singletons. The input for sequencing was peripheral blood, taken after recovery from COVID-19. This sequence joins TRBV7-9 and TRBJ1-4; weak D call: TRBD1 (6 bases). This receptor was taken from a human donor who had recovered from COVID-19. DNA for the CDR3: TGTGCCAGCAGCCACGGACAGAGGGGGAATGAAAAACTGTTTTTT. It codes for CASSHGQRGNEKLFF.